This TCR beta chain was observed in a study of T cell clones after liver transplantation. Study-level background: Timepoints were pre-transplant, pre-withdrawal, and after withdrawal was completed or failed.

Assay: immunoSEQ multiplex PCR; the TCRdb copy retains only in-frame clones and omits some. The sample has about 24,000 clones, more than 65% seen once. Study results and caveats: Donor-reactive sequences fell more than third party-reactive ones, suggesting partial deletion.

A word on this clone: What it recognizes is unknown.

Sequences were derived from CD4+ T cells from blood, sampled before liver transplant. The sequence was obtained from a human donor who received a liver transplant.

In nucleotides, the CDR3 is TGTGCCAGTACCACGACTAGCGGGAGACGAGAGACCCAGTACTTC. The encoded protein is CASTTTSGRRETQYF. V usage is TRBV19 and J usage is TRBJ2-5; 12 positions match TRBD2. CDR1 is LNHDA and CDR2 is SQIVND in the germline V gene (reference sequence). V gave up 7 bases and J gave up 4 bases; unmatched junction bases: 7. CDR3 length equals 15 residues.